One TCR beta chain is described in this entry. The protocol was immunoSEQ multiplex PCR, while the TCRdb copy is restricted to in-frame clones and leaves out a portion. Of about 78,000 clones detected, roughly 91% appear once; the ten largest clones hold 0.8% to 1.3%. This entry is derived from a study of blood T cell repertoires in COVID-19. The wider study: From the United States, Italy and Spain came samples of acute and convalescent COVID-19. PBMCs, B-cell-depleted T cells, or T cells provided the cDNA or gDNA that made up the material.

The material sequenced was peripheral blood. This sequence was found in a woman in her forties or fifties in a cohort sampled during active COVID-19.

CDR3: CASSLRGDSIYNEQFF. As DNA, the CDR3 is TGTGCCAGCAGCCTACGTGGGGACAGTATCTACAATGAGCAGTTCTTC. V usage is TRBV11-3 and J usage is TRBJ2-1; 7 bases match TRBD1. V shed 5 bases, J shed 3 bases, and the junction held 10 bases outside the gene matches. The V gene's germline CDR1 is SGHNT and CDR2 YENEEA. CDR3 length equals 16 residues.